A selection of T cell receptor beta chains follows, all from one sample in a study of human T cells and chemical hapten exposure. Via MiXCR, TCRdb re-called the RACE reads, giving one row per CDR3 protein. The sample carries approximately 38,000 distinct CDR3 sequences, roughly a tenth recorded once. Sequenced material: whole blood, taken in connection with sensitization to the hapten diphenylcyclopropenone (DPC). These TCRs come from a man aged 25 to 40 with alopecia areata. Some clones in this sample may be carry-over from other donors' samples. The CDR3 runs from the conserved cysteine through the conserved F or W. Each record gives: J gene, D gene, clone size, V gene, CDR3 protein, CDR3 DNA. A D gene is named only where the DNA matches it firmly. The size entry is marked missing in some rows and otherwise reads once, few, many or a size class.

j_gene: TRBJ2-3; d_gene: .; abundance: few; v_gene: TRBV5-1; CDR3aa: CASSLHRVGDTQYF; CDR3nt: TGCGCCAGCAGCCTTCACAGGGTTGGAGATACGCAGTATTTT
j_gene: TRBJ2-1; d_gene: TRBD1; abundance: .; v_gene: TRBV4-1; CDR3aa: CASSQEGTGYNEQFF; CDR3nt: TGCGCCAGCAGCCAAGAAGGGACAGGGTACAATGAGCAGTTCTTC
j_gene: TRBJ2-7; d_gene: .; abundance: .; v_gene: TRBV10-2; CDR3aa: CASSEGSRGLEQYF; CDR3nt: TGCGCCAGCAGTGAGGGGTCTCGGGGCCTCGAGCAGTACTTC
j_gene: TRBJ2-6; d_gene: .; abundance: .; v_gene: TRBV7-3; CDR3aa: CASSLDSSSGANVLTF; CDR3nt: TGTGCCAGCAGCTTAGATTCAAGCTCTGGGGCCAACGTCCTGACTTTC
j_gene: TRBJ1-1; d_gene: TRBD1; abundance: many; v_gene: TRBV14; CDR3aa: CASSQTGGTAEAFF; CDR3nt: TGTGCCAGCAGCCAAACAGGGGGCACCGCTGAAGCTTTCTTT
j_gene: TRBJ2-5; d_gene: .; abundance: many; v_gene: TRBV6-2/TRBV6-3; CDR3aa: CASNQQVMETQYF; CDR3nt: TGTGCCAGCAACCAACAGGTTATGGAGACCCAGTACTTC
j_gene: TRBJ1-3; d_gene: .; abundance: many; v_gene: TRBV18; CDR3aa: CASSPLDSSGNTIYF; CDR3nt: TGTGCCAGCTCACCCCTTGACAGCTCTGGAAACACCATATATTTT
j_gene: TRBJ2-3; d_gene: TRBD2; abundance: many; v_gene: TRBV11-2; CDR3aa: CASSFYTSGDTTDTQYF; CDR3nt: TGTGCCAGCAGCTTTTACACTAGCGGGGACACCACAGATACGCAGTATTTT
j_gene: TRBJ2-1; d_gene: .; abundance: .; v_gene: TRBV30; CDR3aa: CAWKGLALLTGNEQFF; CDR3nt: TGTGCCTGGAAGGGGCTAGCCCTACTTACAGGAAATGAGCAGTTCTTC
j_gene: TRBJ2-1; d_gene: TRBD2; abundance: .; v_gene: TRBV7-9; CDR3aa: CASSLGLAGEFF; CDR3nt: TGTGCCAGCAGCTTGGGCCTAGCGGGGGAGTTCTTC
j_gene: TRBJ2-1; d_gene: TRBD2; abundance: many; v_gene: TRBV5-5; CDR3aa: CASSPRTSGSNEQFF; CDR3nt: TGTGCCAGCAGCCCGAGGACTAGCGGGAGCAATGAGCAGTTCTTC